Listed here is a single T cell receptor (beta chain). The germline V gene encodes CDR1 SQVTM and CDR2 ANQGSEA. CDR3 length: 13 amino acids. V shed 4 bases and J 6 bases; nucleotides not matched to a gene: 5. This record comes from a study of immune evolution from preneoplasia to lung adenocarcinoma. Generated by immunoSEQ multiplex PCR, the TCRdb table keeps only in-frame clones and is missing some. Among roughly 6,000 clones listed, roughly 80% were seen once. The chain links TRBV29-1 to TRBJ2-3, with 9 bases identical to TRBD2. This sequence originates from a person between 50 and 69 years old with lung adenocarcinoma. The sequencing input was FFPE minimally invasive lung adenocarcinoma tissue. In nucleotides, the CDR3 is TGCAGCGTTGGCGGGGGGGCAAGGGATACGCAGTATTTT. Encoded protein: CSVGGGARDTQYF.